Below are 29 T cell receptor beta chains sequenced from a single sample in a study of cytomegalovirus exposure and HLA in healthy donors. PCR employed 60 Vbeta and 13 Jbeta primers. Only in-frame clones appear in the TCRdb table, and some are missing; sequencing was by immunoSEQ multiplex PCR. The data contain roughly 80,000 clones, more than 50% of them singletons. The specimen sequenced was PBMCs. These TCRs come from a male donor in good health and CMV-seropositive.

This chain links TRBV5-4 with TRBJ2-2; 7 positions agree with TRBD2. The CDR3 runs to 15 residues. V trimming: 4 bases; J trimming: 4 bases; junction bases outside the gene matches: 7. The germline V gene has CDR1 SGHNT and CDR2 YYREEE (reference sequence). This CDR3 is CASSKRGVGTGELFF. The CDR3 nucleotides are TGTGCCAGCAGCAAACGGGGGGTTGGCACCGGGGAGCTGTTTTTT.

This rearrangement joins TRBV5-8 to TRBJ1-1; 8 nucleotides line up with TRBD1. Germline CDR1 SGHTS, CDR2 YDEGEE. This CDR3 has 14 amino acids. V dropped 5 bases and J dropped 1; count of bases not matched to a gene: 4. CDR3 region: CASRQGATNTEAFF. CDR3 in DNA: TGTGCCAGCAGGCAGGGGGCAACGAACACTGAAGCTTTCTTT.

This chain uses TRBV4-1 with TRBJ2-7; 7 positions agree with TRBD1. The CDR3 covers 17 residues. The V and J ends lost 2 bases and 0 bases, in that order; junction bases with no gene match: 10. Germline V gives CDR1 MGHRA, CDR2 YSYEKL. The CDR3 sequence: CASSQKVLDRASYEQYF. For the CDR3, the DNA is TGCGCCAGCAGCCAAAAGGTCCTTGACAGGGCCTCCTACGAGCAGTACTTC.

The chain carries TRBV30 and TRBJ2-3, with 10 bases aligning to TRBD2. The CDR3 totals 14 residues. Trimming removed 2 bases from V and 5 bases from J; junction bases left unmatched: 4. CDR1 is GTSNPN, CDR2 SVGIG, per germline (reference sequence). In DNA, the CDR3 is TGTGCCTGGAGTTCTAGCGGGAGAGTAGATACGCAGTATTTT. It is translated as CAWSSSGRVDTQYF.

This sequence joins TRBV5-4 and TRBJ1-1, with 7 bases fitting TRBD1. J was trimmed by 3 bases and V by 1 base; bases with no gene match: 18. The CDR3 runs to 19 residues. Germline loops: CDR1 SGHNT, CDR2 YYREEE (reference sequence). The DNA for the CDR3 is TGTGCCAGCAGCTTGAGGGTGATTGAGACAGGGTCCCGGGACACTGAAGCTTTCTTT. Amino acids: CASSLRVIETGSRDTEAFF.

J is TRBJ2-7 and V is TRBV9, with D maybe TRBD1 (6 bases). Trimming removed 0 bases from V and 2 bases from J, with 15 bases in between. The CDR3 contains 16 residues. CDR1 is SGDLS and CDR2 is YYNGEE in the germline V gene. For the CDR3, the DNA is TGTGCCAGCAGCGTAGGGGGCAGGGGCTACACCTACGAGCAGTACTTC. This translates into CASSVGGRGYTYEQYF.

The genes are TRBV5-1 and TRBJ1-2; possible D gene TRBD1, 6 bases. CDR3 length: 15 amino acids. V shed 4 bases and J shed 0 bases, with 13 bases lying between them. Germline values: CDR1 SGHRS, CDR2 YFSETQ. For the CDR3, the DNA is TGCGCCAGCAGCGCACCGGACAGATCTAACTATGGCTACACCTTC. Encoded protein: CASSAPDRSNYGYTF.

J is TRBJ1-2 and V is TRBV29-1, with 7 positions matching TRBD1. In germline, CDR1 is SQVTM, CDR2 ANQGSEA. With 7 bases clipped from V and 3 bases from J, the junction kept 14 bases outside the gene matches. The CDR3 totals 15 residues. Here the CDR3 reads CSASRQGVWDYGYTF. The CDR3 coding sequence is TGCAGCGCCTCCAGACAGGGCGTTTGGGACTATGGCTACACCTTC.

The rearrangement uses TRBV19 and TRBJ2-1, with TRBD1 as a possible D gene (6 bases). Germline values: CDR1 LNHDA, CDR2 SQIVND (reference sequence). Trimming removed 6 bases at V and 6 bases at J, with 18 bases between. This CDR3 has 15 residues. The CDR3 coding sequence is TGTGCCAGTAGACCTGGGACAAGGGGGTCCAATGAGCAGTTCTTC. Protein: CASRPGTRGSNEQFF.

V is TRBV2 and J is TRBJ2-7; 7 bases are a match to TRBD2. Germline V gene lookup returns CDR1 SNHLY and CDR2 FYNNEI. V shed 9 bases, J shed 2 bases, and the junction held 7 bases outside the gene matches. The CDR3 has 13 amino acids. The CDR3 DNA reads as TGTGCCAGTAGACTTAGCGGGCCCTACGAGCAGTACTTC. Encoded protein: CASRLSGPYEQYF.

V gene TRBV19 combines with J gene TRBJ2-1, with TRBD1 as a possible D gene (6 bases). Germline lookup yields CDR1 LNHDA and CDR2 SQIVND (reference sequence). The CDR3 is made up of 16 amino acids. V dropped 4 bases and J dropped 0 bases, with 13 bases sitting between them. CDR3: CASSSGGGPSYNEQFF. For the CDR3, the DNA is TGTGCCAGTAGTAGTGGGGGCGGTCCCTCCTACAATGAGCAGTTCTTC.

The gene calls are TRBV10-3 and TRBJ1-4, with TRBD1 identical over 7 bases. With 0 bases clipped from V and 6 bases from J, the junction kept 4 bases outside the gene matches. Germline V lookup: CDR1 ENHRY, CDR2 SYGVKD. This CDR3 spans 15 amino acids. The CDR3 protein is CAISESWQGDEKLFF. CDR3 DNA: TGTGCCATCAGTGAGTCGTGGCAGGGGGATGAAAAACTGTTTTTT.

The V and J genes are TRBV6-1 and TRBJ1-4; a possible D gene is TRBD1 (5 bases). The CDR3 is 15 amino acids. V lost 1 base, J lost 5 bases, and 11 bases lay in between. Germline CDR1 is MNHNS and CDR2 is SASEGT. For the CDR3, the DNA is TGTGCCAGCAGTGAAGTATGGGGGGGAAATGAAAAACTGTTTTTT. Translated: CASSEVWGGNEKLFF.

A few counts support this clone. The V call is TRBV5-6, the J call TRBJ2-2; 13 bases match TRBD2. The germline V gene has CDR1 SGHDT and CDR2 YYEEEE. The CDR3 is 19 residues long. The junction had 13 bases not matched to a gene; V was cut back by 4 bases and J by 4 bases. DNA of the CDR3: TGTGCCAGCAGCCTTTCCTCCCGACTAGCGGGAGGATTCACCGGGGAGCTGTTTTTT. This gives the protein CASSLSSRLAGGFTGELFF.

V and J are TRBV7-2 and TRBJ2-6, with 9 bases aligning to TRBD2. The CDR3 sequence is 17 residues long. Germline values: CDR1 SGHTA, CDR2 FQGNSA. J was trimmed by 1 base and V by 7 bases; bases with no gene match: 8. The CDR3 nucleotides are TGTGCCAGCACCCTCCGGAGCGGGGGGTCTGGGGCCAACGTCCTGACTTTC. Its protein is CASTLRSGGSGANVLTF.

This clone was observed a handful of times. The chain joins TRBV6-5 to TRBJ2-5; TRBD2 matches 8 bases. V lost 2 bases to trimming and J lost 2 bases; unmatched junction nucleotides: 4. Germline V gives CDR1 MNHEY, CDR2 SVGAGI. This CDR3 is 15 amino acids long. The CDR3 region has the DNA TGTGCCAGCAGTTACCTGGGACTAGGTCAAGAGACCCAGTACTTC. Translated: CASSYLGLGQETQYF.

The chain is built from TRBV19 and TRBJ2-1; TRBD2 aligns across 7 bases. Unmatched junction bases numbered 10, after V lost 5 bases and J lost 0 bases. The CDR3 contains 17 residues. Germline CDR1 reads LNHDA; CDR2 reads SQIVND (reference sequence). The CDR3 sequence: CASSLNPSGASYNEQFF. DNA for the CDR3: TGTGCCAGTAGTCTCAATCCTAGCGGCGCCTCCTACAATGAGCAGTTCTTC.

This clone was detected once. V usage is TRBV9 and J usage is TRBJ2-7; maybe TRBD1 (5 bases). Trimming stripped 0 bases from V and 0 bases from J, with 10 bases between. The germline gives CDR1 SGDLS, CDR2 YYNGEE. The CDR3 is 15 residues long. For the CDR3, the DNA is TGTGCCAGCAGCGTAGGATCAGGGCCCTCCTACGAGCAGTACTTC. Protein: CASSVGSGPSYEQYF. Filled out from reference TRBV9 and TRBJ2-7, the complete variable domain reads DSGVTQTPKHLITATGQRVTLRCSPRSGDLSVYWYQQSLDQGLQFLIQYYNGEERAKGNILERFSAQQFPDLHSELNLSSLELGDSALYFCASSVGSGPSYEQYFGPGTRLTVT.

V gene TRBV27 combines with J gene TRBJ1-1, with no clear D. The CDR3 is made up of 16 amino acids. V was shortened by 5 bases and J by 4 bases, with 20 bases between the two germline ends. The germline V gene has CDR1 MNHEY and CDR2 SMNVEV (reference sequence). The CDR3 here is CASSPFFGDDGTEAFF. The CDR3 DNA follows: TGTGCCAGCAGTCCCTTTTTCGGAGATGACGGCACTGAAGCTTTCTTT.

The V gene is TRBV7-3, the J gene TRBJ2-7; the D gene is possibly TRBD2 (5 bases). Trimming pared 2 bases from V and 3 bases from J, leaving 14 bases between. Germline V gene data show CDR1 as SGHTA and CDR2 as FQGTGA. This CDR3 contains 15 residues. CDR3 sequence: CASSLEAASSYEQYF. In nucleotides, the CDR3 is TGTGCCAGCAGCTTAGAAGCGGCTAGCAGCTACGAGCAGTACTTC.

The CDR3 spells CASSLTLAGGPDTQYF. The CDR3 coding sequence is TGCGCCAGCAGCCTAACGTTAGCGGGGGGGCCCGATACGCAGTATTTT. The chain recombines TRBV5-1 with TRBJ2-3, with TRBD2 identical over 11 bases. CDR3 size: 16 residues. Trimming took 4 bases from V and 6 from J; bases not matched to a gene: 10. The germline V gene encodes CDR1 SGHRS and CDR2 YFSETQ.

Concerning this clone: Other DNA sequences within the sample encode an identical CDR3. The chain carries TRBV28 and TRBJ2-3; the D is unclear. The V and J ends lost 5 bases and 6 bases respectively, with 12 bases between them. This CDR3 has 13 residues. The germline V gene encodes CDR1 MDHEN and CDR2 SYDVKM. This CDR3 is CASSTPGTDTQYF. The CDR3 DNA reads as TGTGCCAGCAGTACTCCGGGTACGGATACGCAGTATTTT. Supplemented by reference TRBV28 and TRBJ2-3, the full variable domain reads DVKVTQSSRYLVKRTGEKVFLECVQDMDHENMFWYRQDPGLGLRLIYFSYDVKMKEKGDIPEGYSVSREKKERFSLILESASTNQTSMYLCASSTPGTDTQYFGPGTRLTVL.

In this sample, this clone turned up a few times. J is TRBJ2-5 and V is TRBV19, with 7 bases fitting TRBD2. Germline CDR1 is LNHDA and CDR2 is SQIVND (reference sequence). The CDR3 length is 16 residues. Trimming cost V 3 bases and J 4 bases; bases outside gene matches: 11. CDR3 loop: CASSMSGRGVGETQYF. For the CDR3, the DNA is TGTGCCAGTAGTATGAGTGGGAGGGGAGTCGGAGAGACCCAGTACTTC.

The chain has TRBV18 and TRBJ1-1; D call uncertain. CDR3 length: 14 residues. Trimming removed 5 bases from V and 2 bases from J, with 12 bases in between. Germline loops: CDR1 KGHSH, CDR2 LQKENI. The CDR3 nucleotides read TGTGCCAGCTCAGGGAGTGTCGAAAACACTGAAGCTTTCTTT. Translation gives CASSGSVENTEAFF. Filled out from reference TRBV18 and TRBJ1-1, the complete variable domain reads NAGVMQNPRHLVRRRGQEARLRCSPMKGHSHVYWYRQLPEEGLKFMVYLQKENIIDESGMPKERFSAEFPKEGPSILRIQQVVRGDSAAYFCASSGSVENTEAFFGQGTRLTVV.

Details on this clone: Its ends do not fully match the called genes, so a read error is possible. This chain uses TRBV4-3 with TRBJ1-2; maybe TRBD1 (5 bases). This CDR3 comprises 16 residues. Per germline, CDR1 LGHNA and CDR2 YSLEER. The CDR3 reads CASSQEIQGPNYGYPF. CDR3 nucleotide sequence: TGCGCCAGCAGCCAAGAGATTCAGGGCCCTAACTATGGCTACCCCTTC.

This chain links TRBV6-5 with TRBJ2-7; 8 nucleotides align to TRBD1. The CDR3 runs to 15 residues. The germline V gene encodes CDR1 MNHEY and CDR2 SVGAGI. V shed 2 bases and J 4 bases; nucleotides not matched to a gene: 7. For the CDR3, the DNA is TGTGCCAGCAGTTACCTACGACAGGGGATGTACGAGCAGTACTTC. Translation: CASSYLRQGMYEQYF.

The V gene is TRBV7-9, the J gene TRBJ2-1, with 8 bases fitting TRBD1. J lost 1 base, V lost 5 bases, and 7 bases had no gene match. Germline V gives CDR1 SEHNR, CDR2 FQNEAQ (reference sequence). CDR3 length: 16 residues. In nucleotides, the CDR3 is TGTGCCAGCAGCCCCGGACAGGGCGGGTCCTACAATGAGCAGTTCTTC. Amino acids: CASSPGQGGSYNEQFF.

The chain recombines TRBV27 with TRBJ2-1; 7 bases map to TRBD2. Germline-derived CDR1 and CDR2 are MNHEY and SMNVEV (reference sequence). This CDR3 has 17 residues. V trimming: 2 bases; J trimming: 4 bases; junction bases outside the gene matches: 11. This CDR3 is CASSLIALSGAYNEQFF. In DNA form, the CDR3 reads TGTGCCAGCAGTTTAATTGCACTGAGCGGGGCATACAATGAGCAGTTCTTC.

This clone was counted only a few times. The chain recombines TRBV19 with TRBJ1-2; D is undetermined. The CDR3 is 12 residues long. The V gene's germline CDR1 is LNHDA and CDR2 SQIVND (reference sequence). Trimming pared 1 base from V and 8 bases from J, leaving 8 bases between. For the CDR3, the DNA is TGTGCCAGTAGTATAGTAGCGGGGGGCTACACCTTC. Protein: CASSIVAGGYTF.